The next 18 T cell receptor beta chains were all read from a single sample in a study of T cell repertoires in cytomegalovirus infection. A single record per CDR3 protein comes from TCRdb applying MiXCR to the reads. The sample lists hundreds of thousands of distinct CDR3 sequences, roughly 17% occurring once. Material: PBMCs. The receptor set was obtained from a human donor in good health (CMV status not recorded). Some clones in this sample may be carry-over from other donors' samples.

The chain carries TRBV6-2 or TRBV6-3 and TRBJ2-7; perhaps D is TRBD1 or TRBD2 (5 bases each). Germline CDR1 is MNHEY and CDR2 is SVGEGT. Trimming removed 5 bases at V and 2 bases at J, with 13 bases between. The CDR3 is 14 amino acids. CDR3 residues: CASSPGPSAYEQYF. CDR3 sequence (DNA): TGTGCCAGCAGTCCGGGGCCATCAGCCTACGAGCAGTACTTC.

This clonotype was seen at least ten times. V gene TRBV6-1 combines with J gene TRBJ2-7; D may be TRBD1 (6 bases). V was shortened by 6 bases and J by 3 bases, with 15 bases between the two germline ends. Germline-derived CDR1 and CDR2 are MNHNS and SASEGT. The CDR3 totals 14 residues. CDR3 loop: CASSPQTGYYEQYF. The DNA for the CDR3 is TGTGCCAGCAGCCCACAGACAGGCTACTACGAGCAGTACTTC.

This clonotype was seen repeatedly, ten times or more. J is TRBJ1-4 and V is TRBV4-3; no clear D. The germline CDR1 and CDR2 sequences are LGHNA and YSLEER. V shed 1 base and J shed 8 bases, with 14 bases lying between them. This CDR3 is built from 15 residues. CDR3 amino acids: CASSQGAEVWEKLFF. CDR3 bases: TGCGCCAGCAGCCAAGGAGCCGAGGTCTGGGAAAAACTGTTTTTT.

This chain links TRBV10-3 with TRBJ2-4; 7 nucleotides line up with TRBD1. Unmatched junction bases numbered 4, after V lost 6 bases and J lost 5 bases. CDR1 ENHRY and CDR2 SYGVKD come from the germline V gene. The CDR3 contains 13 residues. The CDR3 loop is CAIRRGPENIQYF. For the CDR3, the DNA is TGTGCCATCAGAAGGGGGCCAGAAAACATTCAGTACTTC.

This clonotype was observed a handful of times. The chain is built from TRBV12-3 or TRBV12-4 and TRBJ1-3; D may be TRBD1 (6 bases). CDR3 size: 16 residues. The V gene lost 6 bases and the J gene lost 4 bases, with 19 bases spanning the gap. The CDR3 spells CASRPTGSVTGNTIYF. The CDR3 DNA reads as TGTGCCAGCAGACCGACAGGTTCGGTAACAGGAAACACCATATATTTT.

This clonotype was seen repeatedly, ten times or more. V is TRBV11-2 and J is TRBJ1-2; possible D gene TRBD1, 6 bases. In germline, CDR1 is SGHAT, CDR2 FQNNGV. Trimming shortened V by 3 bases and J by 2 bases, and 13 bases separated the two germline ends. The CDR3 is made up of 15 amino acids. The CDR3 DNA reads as TGTGCCAGCAGCTTTTCGGACAGACCGAACTATGGCTACACCTTC. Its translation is CASSFSDRPNYGYTF.

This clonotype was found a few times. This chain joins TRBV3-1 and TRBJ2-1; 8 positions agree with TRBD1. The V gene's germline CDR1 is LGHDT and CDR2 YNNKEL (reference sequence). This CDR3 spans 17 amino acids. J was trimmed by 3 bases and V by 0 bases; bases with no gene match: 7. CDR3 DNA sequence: TGTGCCAGCAGCCAAGATGTTAGGACAGGGAACTACAATGAGCAGTTCTTC. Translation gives CASSQDVRTGNYNEQFF.

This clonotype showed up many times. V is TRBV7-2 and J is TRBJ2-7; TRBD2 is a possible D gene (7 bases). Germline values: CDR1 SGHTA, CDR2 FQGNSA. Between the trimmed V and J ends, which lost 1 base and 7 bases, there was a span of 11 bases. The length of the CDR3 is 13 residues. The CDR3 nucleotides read TGTGCCAGCAGCTTAGAGGGGGGGCGGGAGCAGTACTTC. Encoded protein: CASSLEGGREQYF.

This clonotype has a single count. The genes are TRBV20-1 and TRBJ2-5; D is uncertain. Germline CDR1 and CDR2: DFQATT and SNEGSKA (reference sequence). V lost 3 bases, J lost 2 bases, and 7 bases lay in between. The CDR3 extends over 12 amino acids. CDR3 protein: CSASGRQETQYF. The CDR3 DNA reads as TGCAGTGCTAGTGGCAGACAAGAGACCCAGTACTTC.

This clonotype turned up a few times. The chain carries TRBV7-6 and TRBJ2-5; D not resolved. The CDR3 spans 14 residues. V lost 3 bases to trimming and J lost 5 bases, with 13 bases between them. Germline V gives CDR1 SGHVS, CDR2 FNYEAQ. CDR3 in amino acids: CASSLVRVGETQYF. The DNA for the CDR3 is TGTGCCAGCAGCTTGGTTAGGGTCGGGGAGACCCAGTACTTC.

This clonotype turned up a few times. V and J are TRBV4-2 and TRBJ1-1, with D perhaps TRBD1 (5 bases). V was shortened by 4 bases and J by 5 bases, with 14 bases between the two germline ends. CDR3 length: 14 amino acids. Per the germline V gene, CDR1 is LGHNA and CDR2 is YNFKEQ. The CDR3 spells CASSPSRVLTEAFF. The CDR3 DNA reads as TGTGCCAGCAGCCCCTCCAGGGTGTTGACTGAAGCTTTCTTT.

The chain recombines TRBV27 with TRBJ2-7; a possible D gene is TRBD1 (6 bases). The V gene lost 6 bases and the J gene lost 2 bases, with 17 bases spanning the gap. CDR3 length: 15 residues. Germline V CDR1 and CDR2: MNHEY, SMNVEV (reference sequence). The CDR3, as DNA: TGTGCCAGCAGCTTGGACAGTACTCCTACCTACGAGCAGTACTTC. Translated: CASSLDSTPTYEQYF.

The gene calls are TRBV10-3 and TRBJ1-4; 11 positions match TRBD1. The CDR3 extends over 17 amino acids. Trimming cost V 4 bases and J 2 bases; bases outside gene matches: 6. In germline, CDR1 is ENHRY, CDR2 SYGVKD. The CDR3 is CAISGSGQGATNEKLFF. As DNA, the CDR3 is TGTGCCATCAGTGGGTCCGGACAGGGGGCGACTAATGAAAAACTGTTTTTT.

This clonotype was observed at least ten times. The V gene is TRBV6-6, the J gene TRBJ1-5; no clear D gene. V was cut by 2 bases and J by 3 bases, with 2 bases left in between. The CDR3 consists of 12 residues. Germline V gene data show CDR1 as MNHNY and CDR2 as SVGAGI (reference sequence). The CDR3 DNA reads TGTGCCAGCAGTTACATCAATCAGCCCCAGCATTTT. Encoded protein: CASSYINQPQHF.

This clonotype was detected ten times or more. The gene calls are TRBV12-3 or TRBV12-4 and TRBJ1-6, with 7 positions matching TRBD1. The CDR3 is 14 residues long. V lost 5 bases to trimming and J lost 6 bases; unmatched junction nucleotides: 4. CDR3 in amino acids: CASSEQGRNSPLHF. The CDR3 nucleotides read TGTGCCAGCAGTGAACAGGGGCGTAATTCACCCCTCCACTTT.

The CDR3 coding sequence is TGCAGCGTTGACAGGGGATCGAACACCGGGGAGCTGTTTTTT. Amino acids: CSVDRGSNTGELFF. J is TRBJ2-2 and V is TRBV29-1, with D possibly matching TRBD1 (6 bases). Germline lookup yields CDR1 SQVTM and CDR2 ANQGSEA. This CDR3 is built from 14 residues. V lost 3 bases to trimming and J lost 0 bases, with 8 bases between them.

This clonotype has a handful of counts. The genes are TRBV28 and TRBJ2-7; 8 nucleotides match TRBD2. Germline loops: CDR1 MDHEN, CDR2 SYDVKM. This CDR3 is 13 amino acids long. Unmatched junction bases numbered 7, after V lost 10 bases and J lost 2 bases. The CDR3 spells CATRLATAYEQYF. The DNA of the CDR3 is TGTGCCACCCGACTAGCGACCGCCTACGAGCAGTACTTC.

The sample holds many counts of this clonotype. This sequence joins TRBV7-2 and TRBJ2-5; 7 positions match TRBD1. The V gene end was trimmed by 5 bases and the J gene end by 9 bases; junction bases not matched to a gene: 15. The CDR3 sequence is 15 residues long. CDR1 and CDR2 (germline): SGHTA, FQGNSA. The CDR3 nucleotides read TGTGCCAGCAGCCTTAGTTATGAGGGGGCGAACGCCCAGTACTTC. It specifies CASSLSYEGANAQYF.